This entry is about one TCR beta chain. Its target is unknown. The entry originates in a study of vaccination effects on CD4 cells after COVID-19. Antigen-specific CD4+ T cells expanded by the ViraFEST assay with viral peptide pools were then sequenced. Culture proceeded for nine to ten days, and CD4+ T cells were then isolated. Previously uninfected by SARS-CoV-2, the vaccine recipients also showed negative nucleocapsid antibodies. Half-medium changes using IL-2 medium occurred on days 3 and 7. Libraries were prepared by immunoSEQ multiplex PCR; TCRdb keeps only in-frame clonotypes and omits some of them. This sample has under 25,000 clones; around 79% occur once, and the top ten carry approximately 19%. The TCR originated in a human donor who received a COVID-19 vaccine. Sequencing used CD4+ T cells from PBMCs cultured with HCoV-NL63 spike peptides, obtained before COVID-19 vaccination.

Here the CDR3 DNA reads TGCGCCAGCAGCTTGAGACAGGGGTCGGGCAATGAGCAGTTCTTC. This gives the protein CASSLRQGSGNEQFF. The genes are TRBV5-1 and TRBJ2-1, with 8 nucleotides matching TRBD1. There are 15 residues in the CDR3. V lost 1 base and J lost 6; bases outside the gene matches: 6. CDR1 SGHRS and CDR2 YFSETQ come from the germline V gene. The full variable domain, in which reference TRBV5-1 and TRBJ2-1 provide the parts outside the CDR3, is KAGVTQTPRYLIKTRGQQVTLSCSPISGHRSVSWYQQTPGQGLQFLFEYFSETQRNKGNFPGRFSGRQFSNSRSEMNVSTLELGDSALYLCASSLRQGSGNEQFFGPGTRLTVL.